This passage covers 25 T cell receptor beta chains from one sample sequenced in a study of blood T cell repertoires in COVID-19. TCRdb's table, derived via immunoSEQ multiplex PCR, lists solely in-frame clones and lacks some. The sample lists some 300,000 clones; more than 85% were seen once. The material sequenced was peripheral blood. The receptors originated from a man between 65 and 79 years old with acute or convalescent COVID-19.

The chain uses TRBV30 and TRBJ1-4; no reliable D call. Germline CDR1 and CDR2: GTSNPN and SVGIG (reference sequence). The CDR3 covers 15 residues. The V end was cut by 2 bases, the J end by 5 bases, with 15 bases between. For the CDR3, the DNA is TGTGCCTGGAGTATTTGGTCAGGTCTAAATGAAAAACTGTTTTTT. Residues: CAWSIWSGLNEKLFF.

The chain joins TRBV5-1 to TRBJ2-5; no clear D. Germline V lookup: CDR1 SGHRS, CDR2 YFSETQ. With 1 base removed from V and 4 bases from J, the gap between germline ends came to 8 bases. CDR3 length: 13 residues. CDR3: CASSLRPGETQYF. As DNA, the CDR3 is TGCGCCAGCAGCTTGCGCCCCGGAGAGACCCAGTACTTC.

The J gene is TRBJ2-7, the V gene TRBV3-1 (or the pseudogene TRBV3-2); D gene uncertain. V lost 1 base to trimming and J lost 1 base, with 11 bases between them. This CDR3 spans 15 amino acids. Germline V gene lookup returns CDR1 LGHDT and CDR2 YNNKEL (reference sequence). CDR3 nucleotide sequence: TGTGCCAGCAGCCAAGGTGCGGTTTTTTCCTACGAGCAGTACTTC. Its translation: CASSQGAVFSYEQYF.

The V gene is TRBV7-9, the J gene TRBJ2-7; no firm D call. The CDR3 spans 14 residues. CDR1 SEHNR and CDR2 FQNEAQ come from the germline V gene (reference sequence). V lost 0 bases to trimming and J lost 5 bases, with 11 bases between them. CDR3 sequence reads: CASSLASTHHEQYF. For the CDR3, the DNA is TGTGCCAGCAGCTTAGCTTCAACTCACCACGAGCAGTACTTC.

Note on this clone: Other DNA sequences of this sample code for an identical CDR3. The gene calls are TRBV6-5 and TRBJ1-2; no reliable D call. Trimming cost V 4 bases and J 2 bases, with 8 bases left between them. The germline CDR1 and CDR2 sequences are MNHEY and SVGAGI. This CDR3 spans 13 amino acids. The CDR3 is CASSSRENYGYTF. The CDR3 coding sequence is TGTGCCAGCAGTTCGCGGGAAAACTATGGCTACACCTTC.

The chain employs TRBV4-3 and TRBJ2-1, with 9 positions matching TRBD2. This CDR3 spans 17 amino acids. The J segment lost 4 bases and the V segment lost 1 base, leaving 8 bases of the junction unmatched. Germline CDR1 LGHNA, CDR2 YSLEER. CDR3 amino acids: CASSQGWLAGTYNEQFF. CDR3 nucleotide sequence: TGCGCCAGCAGCCAAGGGTGGCTAGCGGGGACTTACAATGAGCAGTTCTTC.

V is TRBV5-1 and J is TRBJ2-1; D may be TRBD2 (5 bases). This CDR3 contains 15 residues. V was cut by 2 bases and J by 4 bases, with 13 bases left in between. The V gene's germline CDR1 is SGHRS and CDR2 YFSETQ. The CDR3 is CASSFIREKYNEQFF. The CDR3 DNA sequence: TGCGCCAGCAGCTTTATTAGGGAGAAGTACAATGAGCAGTTCTTC.

This clone was observed once. The CDR3 DNA is TGTGCCAGCAGGGTCAGGGAAACGGACATTCAGTACTTC. This sequence encodes CASRVRETDIQYF. This chain connects TRBV6-5 to TRBJ2-4; D is perhaps TRBD1 (5 bases). This CDR3 is 13 amino acids long. V was shortened by 6 bases and J by 8 bases, with 14 bases between the two germline ends. The V gene's germline CDR1 is MNHEY and CDR2 SVGAGI.

V and J are TRBV6-5 and TRBJ1-2; D is possibly TRBD1 (5 bases). The V end was cut by 10 bases, the J end by 5 bases, with 14 bases between. The CDR3 has 12 residues. CDR1 is MNHEY and CDR2 is SVGAGI in the germline V gene. This chain's CDR3 is CANGGGGYGYTF. In nucleotides, the CDR3 is TGTGCCAACGGGGGGGGAGGATATGGCTACACCTTC.

This chain uses TRBV19 with TRBJ1-5; D is uncertain. CDR3 length: 12 amino acids. The germline V gene has CDR1 LNHDA and CDR2 SQIVND (reference sequence). The V and J ends lost 3 bases and 5 bases respectively, with 5 bases between them. The CDR3 DNA reads TGTGCCAGTAGTATGCGGTATCAGCCCCAGCATTTT. Translated: CASSMRYQPQHF.

Notes on this clone: The identical CDR3 is also encoded by other nucleotide sequences in the sample. V usage is TRBV6-2 or TRBV6-3 and J usage is TRBJ2-1, with 12 bases fitting TRBD2. The J segment lost 6 bases and the V segment lost 6 bases, leaving 3 bases of the junction unmatched. The CDR3 extends over 14 amino acids. Germline CDR1 MNHEY, CDR2 SVGEGT. The CDR3 spells CASSSSGRGNEQFF. The CDR3 DNA sequence: TGTGCCAGCAGCTCTAGCGGGAGGGGCAATGAGCAGTTCTTC.

The V gene is TRBV11-2, the J gene TRBJ1-4; D remains unclear. Germline V lookup: CDR1 SGHAT, CDR2 FQNNGV. The V end was cut by 3 bases, the J end by 4 bases, with 6 bases between. The CDR3 consists of 13 residues. The CDR3 region is CASSFSDNEKLFF. The CDR3 nucleotides read TGTGCCAGCAGCTTCAGCGATAATGAAAAACTGTTTTTT. Combining the CDR3 with reference TRBV11-2 and TRBJ1-4 gives the whole variable domain EAGVAQSPRYKIIEKRQSVAFWCNPISGHATLYWYQQILGQGPKLLIQFQNNGVVDDSQLPKDRFSAERLKGVDSTLKIQPAKLEDSAVYLCASSFSDNEKLFFGSGTQLSVL.

Turning to this clone: Germline and junction disagree at one end, which may indicate a read error. The chain is built from TRBV9 and TRBJ2-5; the match to TRBD2 covers 8 bases. Germline V gives CDR1 SGDLS, CDR2 YYNGEE. The CDR3 runs 15 residues. The CDR3 reads CASSVGGGHTEAQYF. DNA of the CDR3: TGTGCCAGCAGCGTAGGCGGGGGGCACACAGAGGCCCAGTACTTC.

This chain uses TRBV24-1 with TRBJ2-7, with 9 bases that match TRBD1. The CDR3 runs 15 residues. Trimming took 3 bases from V and 2 from J; bases not matched to a gene: 4. Germline V gives CDR1 KGHDR, CDR2 SFDVKD. CDR3 in amino acids: CATSDPGQGTYEQYF. The DNA of the CDR3 is TGTGCCACCAGTGATCCGGGACAGGGAACCTACGAGCAGTACTTC.

The chain recombines TRBV6-6 with TRBJ2-7; 7 bases are shared with TRBD1. This CDR3 has 15 residues. The germline V gene has CDR1 MNHNY and CDR2 SVGAGI (reference sequence). Trimming removed 6 bases from V and 5 bases from J; junction bases left unmatched: 13. The CDR3 nucleotides read TGTGCCAGCAGCCAGAACCTGGACAGGATTCACGAGCAGTACTTC. Its protein is CASSQNLDRIHEQYF.

The chain uses TRBV29-1 and TRBJ1-4, with a weak D call TRBD1 (6 bases). The length of the CDR3 is 13 residues. The V gene's germline CDR1 is SQVTM and CDR2 ANQGSEA. Between the trimmed V and J ends, which lost 7 bases and 5 bases, there was a span of 14 bases. This CDR3 reads CSAQGSGNEKLFF. The CDR3 DNA sequence: TGCAGCGCCCAGGGGTCCGGGAATGAAAAACTGTTTTTT. Full variable domain (outside the CDR3, taken from reference TRBV29-1 and TRBJ1-4): SAVISQKPSRDICQRGTSLTIQCQVDSQVTMMFWYRQQPGQSLTLIATANQGSEATYESGFVIDKFPISRPNLTFSTLTVSNMSPEDSSIYLCSAQGSGNEKLFFGSGTQLSVL.

The V call is TRBV28, the J call TRBJ2-7; 9 bases agree with TRBD1. The CDR3 is 16 residues long. Germline CDR1 is MDHEN and CDR2 is SYDVKM. J gave up 3 bases and V 1 base, and 7 bases lay outside the gene matches. CDR3 region: CASSLFGGTGNYEQYF. Here the CDR3 DNA reads TGTGCCAGCAGTTTATTCGGGGGGACAGGGAACTACGAGCAGTACTTC.

The chain carries TRBV4-3 and TRBJ2-7, with TRBD1 matching over 8 bases. The V and J ends lost 0 bases and 11 bases, in that order; junction bases with no gene match: 6. This CDR3 spans 13 amino acids. CDR1 is LGHNA, CDR2 YSLEER, per germline. The CDR3 sequence is CASSQETGAPEYF. The DNA for the CDR3 is TGCGCCAGCAGCCAAGAGACAGGGGCCCCGGAGTACTTC.

V gene TRBV9 combines with J gene TRBJ1-2; D is unclear. Germline CDR1 reads SGDLS; CDR2 reads YYNGEE. There are 16 residues in the CDR3. Trimming removed 3 bases at V and 4 bases at J, with 19 bases between. The CDR3 region is CASSGGRVETGYGYTF. CDR3 DNA: TGTGCCAGCAGCGGTGGTCGGGTGGAGACTGGCTATGGCTACACCTTC.

This clone appeared a few times. The V gene is TRBV28, the J gene TRBJ2-3; 7 bases match TRBD1. The length of the CDR3 is 14 residues. The V segment lost 6 bases and the J segment 10 bases; nucleotides outside the gene matches: 13. CDR1 MDHEN and CDR2 SYDVKM come from the germline V gene. Here the CDR3 DNA reads TGTGCCAGCAGCTCGGGGCAGGGGGAAGCGTCGCAGTATTTT. Its protein product is CASSSGQGEASQYF.

The V and J genes are TRBV28 and TRBJ2-1; 11 positions agree with TRBD2. CDR3 length: 15 amino acids. J gave up 5 bases and V 5 bases, and 5 bases lay outside the gene matches. CDR1 is MDHEN, CDR2 SYDVKM, per germline. The CDR3 nucleotides are TGTGCCAGCAGTCCTCTAGCGGGAGGACACAATGAGCAGTTCTTC. It encodes CASSPLAGGHNEQFF.

This clone has only a few counts. This chain links TRBV6-2 or TRBV6-3 with TRBJ1-1; no firm D call. Trimming stripped 0 bases from V and 7 bases from J, with 15 bases between. Germline V CDR1 and CDR2: MNHEY, SVGEGT. The CDR3 has 15 residues. This CDR3 reads CASSYSNSVWSEAFF. The CDR3, as DNA: TGTGCCAGCAGTTACTCGAATAGCGTTTGGAGTGAAGCTTTCTTT.

The V gene is TRBV9, the J gene TRBJ1-1, with D possibly matching TRBD1 (6 bases). Per germline, CDR1 SGDLS and CDR2 YYNGEE. The CDR3 runs 15 residues. V was trimmed by 2 bases and J by 8 bases, leaving 19 bases between them. In DNA, the CDR3 is TGTGCCAGCAGCGTCCACCCCAAAAAGGACAGAGAAGCTTTCTTT. It codes for CASSVHPKKDREAFF. The whole variable domain, filled in from reference TRBV9 and TRBJ1-1, reads DSGVTQTPKHLITATGQRVTLRCSPRSGDLSVYWYQQSLDQGLQFLIQYYNGEERAKGNILERFSAQQFPDLHSELNLSSLELGDSALYFCASSVHPKKDREAFFGQGTRLTVV.

J is TRBJ2-3 and V is TRBV5-1, with TRBD2 matching over 8 bases. The CDR3 runs to 16 residues. Germline-derived CDR1 and CDR2 are SGHRS and YFSETQ. J lost 3 bases, V lost 0 bases, and 6 bases had no gene match. CDR3 in amino acids: CASSLGAAGATDTQYF. CDR3 DNA sequence: TGCGCCAGCAGCTTGGGGGCAGCGGGAGCAACAGATACGCAGTATTTT.

The gene calls are TRBV5-1 and TRBJ1-2; 7 nucleotides agree with TRBD1. V was clipped by 0 bases and J by 0 bases; unmatched bases: 5. CDR1 is SGHRS, CDR2 YFSETQ, per germline. The CDR3 consists of 16 residues. The CDR3 nucleotides are TGCGCCAGCAGCTTGGGGACAGGCCAATCTAACTATGGCTACACCTTC. Its protein product is CASSLGTGQSNYGYTF. The full variable domain, completed using reference TRBV5-1 and TRBJ1-2, is KAGVTQTPRYLIKTRGQQVTLSCSPISGHRSVSWYQQTPGQGLQFLFEYFSETQRNKGNFPGRFSGRQFSNSRSEMNVSTLELGDSALYLCASSLGTGQSNYGYTFGSGTRLTVV.